The sequence of this T cell receptor beta chain was determined in a study of T cell repertoires in cytomegalovirus infection (dated by TCRdb to between 2018 and 2021). As for the study more broadly: Donor HLA type was relevant to the analysis, as public TCR beta signatures indicated carriage of CMV infection together with the matching HLA type. Overall results and qualifications from the work: The ex vivo response was dominated by HLA-C-restricted CMV-specific TCR beta clonotypes, which also provided the single most frequent clonotype in two of eight donors. Carriers of CMV infection plus the relevant HLA type were discriminated by the cumulative frequency of public TCR beta family members in the study cohort and in an independent roughly 340-donor cohort.

Details on this clonotype: Its binding antigen is unknown. Per-base qualities were not stored, and no clone one base away is much larger.

Sequenced on an Illumina HiSeq 1500. TCRdb trimmed the raw reads at Q25, called clones with MiXCR and kept productive beta chains. Rows are combined by CDR3 protein, so each entry shows the most common genes and DNA. The sample records hundreds of thousands of distinct CDR3 sequences, more than 8% of which are singletons. The top ten clones comprise approximately 4.7% of the sample. Reading from cysteine to phenylalanine, the CDR3 counts 17 amino acids. Only the CDR3 DNA is retained, 51 bases long and in frame from the first base. V is pruned by 0 bases and J by 4 bases, leaving 10 bases of the junction without a gene match.

The V and J segments used are TRBV23-1 and TRBJ2-7, with 9 central nucleotides matching TRBD2. TRBV23-1 is assigned to the ORF class and has an uncertain function. This clonotype was obtained from a human donor in good health (CMV status not recorded). Some clones in this sample may be carry-over from other donors' samples. Specimen: PBMCs. The CDR3 protein: CASSQSKVGLAKYEQYF. In nucleotide form, the sequence is TGCGCCAGCAGTCAATCGAAGGTGGGACTAGCCAAATACGAGCAGTACTTC.